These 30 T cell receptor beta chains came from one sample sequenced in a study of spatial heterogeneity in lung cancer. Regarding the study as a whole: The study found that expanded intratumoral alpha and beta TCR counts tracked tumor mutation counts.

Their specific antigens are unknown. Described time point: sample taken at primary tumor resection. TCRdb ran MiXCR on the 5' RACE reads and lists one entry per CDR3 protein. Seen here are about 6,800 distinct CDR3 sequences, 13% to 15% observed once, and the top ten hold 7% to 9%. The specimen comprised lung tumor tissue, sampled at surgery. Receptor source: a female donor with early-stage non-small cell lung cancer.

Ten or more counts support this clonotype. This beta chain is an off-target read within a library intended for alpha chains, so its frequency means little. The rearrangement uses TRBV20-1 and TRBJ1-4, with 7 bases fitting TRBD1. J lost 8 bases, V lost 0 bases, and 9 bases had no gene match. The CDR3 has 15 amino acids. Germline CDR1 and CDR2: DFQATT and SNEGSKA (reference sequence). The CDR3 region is CSAREGGNRGEKLFF. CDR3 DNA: TGCAGTGCTAGAGAAGGGGGGAACAGGGGAGAAAAACTGTTTTTT.

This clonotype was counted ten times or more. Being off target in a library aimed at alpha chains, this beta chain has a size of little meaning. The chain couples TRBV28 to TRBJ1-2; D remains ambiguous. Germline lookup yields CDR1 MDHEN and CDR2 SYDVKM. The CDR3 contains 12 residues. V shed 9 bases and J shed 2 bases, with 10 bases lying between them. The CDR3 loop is CASLTENYGYTF. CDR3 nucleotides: TGTGCCAGTCTTACTGAGAACTATGGCTACACCTTC.

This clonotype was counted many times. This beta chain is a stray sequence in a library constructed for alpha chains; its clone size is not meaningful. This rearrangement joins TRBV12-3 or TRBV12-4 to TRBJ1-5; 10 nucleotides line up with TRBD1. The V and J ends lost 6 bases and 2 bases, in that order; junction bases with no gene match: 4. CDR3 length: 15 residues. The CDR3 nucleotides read TGTGCCAGCAGACCGGACAGGGGGGGCAATCAGCCCCAGCATTTT. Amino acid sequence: CASRPDRGGNQPQHF.

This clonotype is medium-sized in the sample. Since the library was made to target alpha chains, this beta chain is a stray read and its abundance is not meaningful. The CDR3 is CASSQVLAGENNEQFF. The CDR3 region has the DNA TGTGCCAGCAGCCAAGTGCTAGCGGGGGAAAACAATGAGCAGTTCTTC. The chain uses TRBV3-1 and TRBJ2-1; 10 bases are shared with TRBD2. Germline assignment: CDR1 LGHDT and CDR2 YNNKEL (reference sequence). V was pared by 1 base and J by 5 bases, with 5 bases of the junction left unmatched. This CDR3 has 16 amino acids.

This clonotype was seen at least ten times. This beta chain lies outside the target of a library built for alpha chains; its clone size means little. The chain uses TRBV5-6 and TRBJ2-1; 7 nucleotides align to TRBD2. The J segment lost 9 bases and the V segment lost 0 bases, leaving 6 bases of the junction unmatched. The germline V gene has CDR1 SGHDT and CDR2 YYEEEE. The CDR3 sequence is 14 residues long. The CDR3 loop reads CASSLGLVAGEQFF. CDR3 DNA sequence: TGTGCCAGCAGCTTGGGGCTCGTAGCGGGTGAGCAGTTCTTC.

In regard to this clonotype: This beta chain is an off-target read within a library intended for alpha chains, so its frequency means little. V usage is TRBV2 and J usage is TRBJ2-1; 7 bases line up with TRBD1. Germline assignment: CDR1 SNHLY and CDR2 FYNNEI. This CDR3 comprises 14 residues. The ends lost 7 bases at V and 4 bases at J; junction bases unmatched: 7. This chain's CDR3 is CASTFPGQYNEQFF. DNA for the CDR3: TGTGCCAGCACCTTTCCGGGACAGTACAATGAGCAGTTCTTC.

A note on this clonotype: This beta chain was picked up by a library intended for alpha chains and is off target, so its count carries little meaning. The CDR3 coding sequence is TGTGCCAGCAGCATCGGGGTGGCCGGAAACACCATATATTTT. It is translated as CASSIGVAGNTIYF. This chain uses TRBV28 with TRBJ1-3; no clear D. Germline lookup yields CDR1 MDHEN and CDR2 SYDVKM. The CDR3 has 14 amino acids. Deletions cut 6 bases from V and 4 bases from J, with 13 bases between.

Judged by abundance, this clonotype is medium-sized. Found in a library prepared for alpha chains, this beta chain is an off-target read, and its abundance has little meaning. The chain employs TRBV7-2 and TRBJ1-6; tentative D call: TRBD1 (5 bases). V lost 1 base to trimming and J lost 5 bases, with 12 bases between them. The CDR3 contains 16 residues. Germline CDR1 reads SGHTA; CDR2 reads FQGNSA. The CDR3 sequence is CASSLGSPGDNSPLHF. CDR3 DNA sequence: TGTGCCAGCAGCTTAGGGTCCCCGGGGGATAATTCACCCCTCCACTTT. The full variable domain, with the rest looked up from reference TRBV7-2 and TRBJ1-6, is GAGVSQSPSNKVTEKGKDVELRCDPISGHTALYWYRQSLGQGLEFLIYFQGNSAPDKSGLPSDRFSAERTGGSVSTLTIQRTQQEDSAVYLCASSLGSPGDNSPLHFGNGTRLTVT.

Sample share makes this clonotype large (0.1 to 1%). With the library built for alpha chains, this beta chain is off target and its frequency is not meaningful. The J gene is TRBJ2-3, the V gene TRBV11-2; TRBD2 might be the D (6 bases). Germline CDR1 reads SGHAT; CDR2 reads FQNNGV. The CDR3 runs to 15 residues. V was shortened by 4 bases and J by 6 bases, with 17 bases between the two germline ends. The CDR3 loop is CASSSRVLAGDTQYF. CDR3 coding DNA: TGTGCCAGCAGCTCCCGGGTCTTGGCGGGGGATACGCAGTATTTT.

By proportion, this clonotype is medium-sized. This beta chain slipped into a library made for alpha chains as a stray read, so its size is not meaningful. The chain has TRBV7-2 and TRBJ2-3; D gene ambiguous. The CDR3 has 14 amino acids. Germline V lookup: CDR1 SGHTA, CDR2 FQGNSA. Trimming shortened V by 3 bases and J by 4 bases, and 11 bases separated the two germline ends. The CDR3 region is CASSLGYVADTQYF. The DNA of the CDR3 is TGTGCCAGCAGCTTGGGCTACGTGGCAGATACGCAGTATTTT.

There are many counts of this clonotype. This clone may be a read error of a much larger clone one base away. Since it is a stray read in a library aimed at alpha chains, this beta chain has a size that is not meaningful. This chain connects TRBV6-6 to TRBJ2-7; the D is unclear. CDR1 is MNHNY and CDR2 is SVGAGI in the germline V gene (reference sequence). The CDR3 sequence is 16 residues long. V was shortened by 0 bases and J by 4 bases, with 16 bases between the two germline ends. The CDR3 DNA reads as TGTGCCAGCAGTTACTCCACCGAACAGATGGGTTACGAGCAGTACTTC. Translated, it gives CASSYSTEQMGYEQYF.

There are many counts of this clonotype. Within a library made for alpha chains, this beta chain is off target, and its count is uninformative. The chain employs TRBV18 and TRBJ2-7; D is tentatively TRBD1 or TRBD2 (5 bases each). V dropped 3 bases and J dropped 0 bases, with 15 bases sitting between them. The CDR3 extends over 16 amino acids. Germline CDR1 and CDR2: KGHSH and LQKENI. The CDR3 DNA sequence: TGTGCCAGCTCACCGGGGCAGCGGTGGACCTCCTACGAGCAGTACTTC. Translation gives CASSPGQRWTSYEQYF.

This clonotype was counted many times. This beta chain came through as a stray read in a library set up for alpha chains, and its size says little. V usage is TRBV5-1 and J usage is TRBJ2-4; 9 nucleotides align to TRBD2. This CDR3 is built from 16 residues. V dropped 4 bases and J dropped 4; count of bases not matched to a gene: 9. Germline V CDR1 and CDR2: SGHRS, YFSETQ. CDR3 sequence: CASSPWGGGEKNIQYF. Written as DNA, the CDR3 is TGCGCCAGCAGCCCCTGGGGCGGGGGGGAAAAAAACATTCAGTACTTC.

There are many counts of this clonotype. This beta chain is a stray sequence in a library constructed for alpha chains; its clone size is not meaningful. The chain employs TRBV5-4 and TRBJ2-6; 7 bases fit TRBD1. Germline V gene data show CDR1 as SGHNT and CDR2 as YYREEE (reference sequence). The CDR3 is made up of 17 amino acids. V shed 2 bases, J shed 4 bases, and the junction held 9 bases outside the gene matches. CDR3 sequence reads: CASSLLAGGSGANVLTF. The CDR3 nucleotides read TGTGCCAGCAGCTTACTGGCAGGGGGATCCGGGGCCAACGTCCTGACTTTC. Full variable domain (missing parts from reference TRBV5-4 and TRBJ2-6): ETGVTQSPTHLIKTRGQQVTLRCSSQSGHNTVSWYQQALGQGPQFIFQYYREEENGRGNFPPRFSGLQFPNYSSELNVNALELDDSALYLCASSLLAGGSGANVLTFGAGSRLTVL.

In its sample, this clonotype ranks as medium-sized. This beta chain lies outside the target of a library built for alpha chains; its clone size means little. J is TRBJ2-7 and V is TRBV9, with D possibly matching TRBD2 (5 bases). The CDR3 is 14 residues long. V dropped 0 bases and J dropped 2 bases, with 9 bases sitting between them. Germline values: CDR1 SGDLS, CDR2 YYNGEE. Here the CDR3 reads CASSVGDSAYEQYF. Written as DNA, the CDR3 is TGTGCCAGCAGCGTAGGGGATAGCGCCTACGAGCAGTACTTC.

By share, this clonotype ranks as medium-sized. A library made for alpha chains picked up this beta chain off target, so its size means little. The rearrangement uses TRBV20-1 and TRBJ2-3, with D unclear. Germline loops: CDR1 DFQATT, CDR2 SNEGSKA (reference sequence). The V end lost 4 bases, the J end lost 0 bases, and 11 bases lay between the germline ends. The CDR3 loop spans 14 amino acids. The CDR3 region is CSAMFRLSTDTQYF. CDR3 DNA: TGCAGTGCTATGTTCAGATTGAGCACAGATACGCAGTATTTT.

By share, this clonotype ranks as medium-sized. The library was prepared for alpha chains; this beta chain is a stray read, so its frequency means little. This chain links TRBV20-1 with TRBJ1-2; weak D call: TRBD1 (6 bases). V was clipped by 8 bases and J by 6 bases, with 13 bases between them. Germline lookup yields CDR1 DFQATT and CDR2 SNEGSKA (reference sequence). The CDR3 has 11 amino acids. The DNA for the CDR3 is TGCAGTCCGGCGGGGGGCAATGGCTACACCTTC. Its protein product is CSPAGGNGYTF.

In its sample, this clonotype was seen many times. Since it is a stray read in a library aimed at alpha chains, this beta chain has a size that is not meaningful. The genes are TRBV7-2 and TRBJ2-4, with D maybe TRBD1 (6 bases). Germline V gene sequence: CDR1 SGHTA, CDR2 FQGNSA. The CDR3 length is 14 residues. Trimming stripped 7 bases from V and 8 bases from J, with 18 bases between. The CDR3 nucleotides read TGTGCCAGCACCTCTCCTGGACAGTGGGACATTCAGTACTTC. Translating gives CASTSPGQWDIQYF.

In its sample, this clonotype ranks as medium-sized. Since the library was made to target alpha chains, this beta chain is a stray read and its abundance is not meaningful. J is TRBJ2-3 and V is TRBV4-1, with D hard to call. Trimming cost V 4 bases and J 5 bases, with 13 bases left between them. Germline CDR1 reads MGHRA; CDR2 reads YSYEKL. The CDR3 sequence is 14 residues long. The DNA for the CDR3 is TGCGCCAGCAGCCCCCGGCCACAAGGAGATACGCAGTATTTT. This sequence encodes CASSPRPQGDTQYF.

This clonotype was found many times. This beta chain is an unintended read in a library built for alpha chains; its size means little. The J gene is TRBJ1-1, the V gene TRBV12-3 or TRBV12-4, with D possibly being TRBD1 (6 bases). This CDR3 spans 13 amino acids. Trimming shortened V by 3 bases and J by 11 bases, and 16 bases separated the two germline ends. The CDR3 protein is CASSFHRDEGAFF. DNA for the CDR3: TGTGCCAGCAGTTTTCACAGGGACGAAGGGGCTTTCTTT.

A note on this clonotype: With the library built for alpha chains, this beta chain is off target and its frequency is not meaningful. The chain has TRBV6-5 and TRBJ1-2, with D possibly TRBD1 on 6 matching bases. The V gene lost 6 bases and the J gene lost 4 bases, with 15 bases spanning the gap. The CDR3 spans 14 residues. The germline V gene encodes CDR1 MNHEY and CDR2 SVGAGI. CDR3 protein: CASREQGTTYGYTF. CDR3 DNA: TGTGCCAGCAGGGAACAGGGAACAACCTATGGCTACACCTTC.

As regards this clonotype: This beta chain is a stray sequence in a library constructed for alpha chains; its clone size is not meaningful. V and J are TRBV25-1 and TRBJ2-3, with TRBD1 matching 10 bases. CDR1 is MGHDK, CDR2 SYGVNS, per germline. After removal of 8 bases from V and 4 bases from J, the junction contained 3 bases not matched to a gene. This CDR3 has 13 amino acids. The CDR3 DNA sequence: TGTGCCAGCTGGACAGGGGGGGCAGATACGCAGTATTTT. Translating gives CASWTGGADTQYF.

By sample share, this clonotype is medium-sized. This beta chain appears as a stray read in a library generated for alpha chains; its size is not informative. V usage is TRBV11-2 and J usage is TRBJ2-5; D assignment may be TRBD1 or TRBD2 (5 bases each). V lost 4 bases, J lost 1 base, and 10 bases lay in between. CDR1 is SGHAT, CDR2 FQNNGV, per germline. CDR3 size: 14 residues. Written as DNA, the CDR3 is TGTGCCAGCAGCTCGGGACCCTTCCAAGAGACCCAGTACTTC. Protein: CASSSGPFQETQYF.

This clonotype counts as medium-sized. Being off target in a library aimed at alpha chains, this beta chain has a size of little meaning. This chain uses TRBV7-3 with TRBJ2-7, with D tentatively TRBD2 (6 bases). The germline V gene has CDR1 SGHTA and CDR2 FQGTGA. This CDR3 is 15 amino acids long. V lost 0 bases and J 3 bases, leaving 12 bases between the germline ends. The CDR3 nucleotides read TGTGCCAGCAGCTTAACGGCGGGGCCCCTCTACGAGCAGTACTTC. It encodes CASSLTAGPLYEQYF.

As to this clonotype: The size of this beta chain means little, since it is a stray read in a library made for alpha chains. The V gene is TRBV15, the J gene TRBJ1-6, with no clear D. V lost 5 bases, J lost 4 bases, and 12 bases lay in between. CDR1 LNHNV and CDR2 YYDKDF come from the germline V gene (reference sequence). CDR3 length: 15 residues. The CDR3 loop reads CATSVSLGYNSPLHF. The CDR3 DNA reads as TGTGCCACCAGCGTTAGTCTTGGGTATAATTCACCCCTCCACTTT.

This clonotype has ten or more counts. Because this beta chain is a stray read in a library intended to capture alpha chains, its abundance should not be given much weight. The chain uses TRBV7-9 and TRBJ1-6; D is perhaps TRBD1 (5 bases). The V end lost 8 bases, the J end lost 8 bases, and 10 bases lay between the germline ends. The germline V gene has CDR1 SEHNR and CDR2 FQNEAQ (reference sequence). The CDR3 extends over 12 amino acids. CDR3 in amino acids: CASSGGYSPLHF. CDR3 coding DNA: TGTGCCAGCTCGGGGGGTTATTCACCCCTCCACTTT.

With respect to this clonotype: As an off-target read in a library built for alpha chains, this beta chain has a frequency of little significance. In DNA, the CDR3 is TGTGCCAGCAGCTTAGAGCGGGGCAATGAGCAGTTCTTC. Translating it yields CASSLERGNEQFF. V usage is TRBV11-2 and J usage is TRBJ2-1; a weak D match, TRBD2 (6 bases). Looked up from germline, CDR1 is SGHAT and CDR2 is FQNNGV. Trimming cost V 0 bases and J 6 bases, with 6 bases left between them. CDR3 size: 13 residues.

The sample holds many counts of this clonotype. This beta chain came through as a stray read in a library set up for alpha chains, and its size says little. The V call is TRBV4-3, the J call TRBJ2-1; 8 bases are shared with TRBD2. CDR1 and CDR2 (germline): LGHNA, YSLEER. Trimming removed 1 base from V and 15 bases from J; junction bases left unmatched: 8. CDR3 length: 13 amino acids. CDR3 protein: CASSQVNGGGTFF. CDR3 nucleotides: TGCGCCAGCAGCCAAGTCAACGGGGGGGGTACGTTCTTC.

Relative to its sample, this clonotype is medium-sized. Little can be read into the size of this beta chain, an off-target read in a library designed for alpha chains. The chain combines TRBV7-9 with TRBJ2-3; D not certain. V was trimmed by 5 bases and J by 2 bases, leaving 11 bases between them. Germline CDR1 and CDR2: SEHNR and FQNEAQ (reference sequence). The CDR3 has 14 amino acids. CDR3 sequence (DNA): TGTGCCAGCAGCCAACTCGGCATCACAGATACGCAGTATTTT. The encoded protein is CASSQLGITDTQYF.

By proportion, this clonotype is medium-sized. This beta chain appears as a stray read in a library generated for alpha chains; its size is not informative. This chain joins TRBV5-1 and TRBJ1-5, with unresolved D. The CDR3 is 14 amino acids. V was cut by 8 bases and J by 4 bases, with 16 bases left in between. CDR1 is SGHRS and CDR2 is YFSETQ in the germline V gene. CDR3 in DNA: TGCGCCAGACAGCCCCGGAGCTTGAATCAGCCCCAGCATTTT. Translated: CARQPRSLNQPQHF.